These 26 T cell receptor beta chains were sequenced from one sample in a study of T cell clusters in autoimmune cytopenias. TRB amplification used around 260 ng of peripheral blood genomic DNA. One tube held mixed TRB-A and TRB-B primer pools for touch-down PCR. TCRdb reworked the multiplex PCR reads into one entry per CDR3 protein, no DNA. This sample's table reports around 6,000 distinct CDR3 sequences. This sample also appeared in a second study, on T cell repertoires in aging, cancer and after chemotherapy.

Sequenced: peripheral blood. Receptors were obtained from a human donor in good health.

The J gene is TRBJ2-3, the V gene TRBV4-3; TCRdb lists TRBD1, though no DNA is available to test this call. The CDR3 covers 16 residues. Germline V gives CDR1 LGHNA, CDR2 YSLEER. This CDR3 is CASSQDPQGGHGTQYF.

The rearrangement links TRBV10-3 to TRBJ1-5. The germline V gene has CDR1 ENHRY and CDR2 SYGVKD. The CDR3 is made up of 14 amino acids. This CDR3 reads CATQSGSLDQPQHF.

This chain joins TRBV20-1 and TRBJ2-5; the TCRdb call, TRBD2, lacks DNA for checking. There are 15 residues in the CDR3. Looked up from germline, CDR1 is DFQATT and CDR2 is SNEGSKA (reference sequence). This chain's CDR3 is CSARSPLAAKETQYF.

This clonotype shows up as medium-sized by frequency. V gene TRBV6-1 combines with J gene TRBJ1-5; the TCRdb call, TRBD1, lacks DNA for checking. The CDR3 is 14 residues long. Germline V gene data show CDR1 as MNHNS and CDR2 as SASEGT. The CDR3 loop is CASSELAGLPPQHF.

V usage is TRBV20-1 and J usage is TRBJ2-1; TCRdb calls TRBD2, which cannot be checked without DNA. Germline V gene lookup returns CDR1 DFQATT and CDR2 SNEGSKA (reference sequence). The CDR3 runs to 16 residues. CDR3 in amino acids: CSARDFRREGLDEQFF.

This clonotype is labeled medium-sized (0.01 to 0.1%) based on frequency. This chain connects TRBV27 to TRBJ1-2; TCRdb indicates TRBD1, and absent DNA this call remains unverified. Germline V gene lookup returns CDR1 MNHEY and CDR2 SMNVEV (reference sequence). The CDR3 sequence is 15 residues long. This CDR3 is CASSLRGGNLYGYTF.

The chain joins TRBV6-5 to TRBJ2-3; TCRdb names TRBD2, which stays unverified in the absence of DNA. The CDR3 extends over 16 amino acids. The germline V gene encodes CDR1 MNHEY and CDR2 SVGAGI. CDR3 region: CASSPGTSGGPDTQYF.

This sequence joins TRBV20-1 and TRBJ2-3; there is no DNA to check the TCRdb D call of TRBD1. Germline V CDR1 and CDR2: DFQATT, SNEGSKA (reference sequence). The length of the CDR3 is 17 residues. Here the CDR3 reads CSARDLYRGTVRDTQYF.

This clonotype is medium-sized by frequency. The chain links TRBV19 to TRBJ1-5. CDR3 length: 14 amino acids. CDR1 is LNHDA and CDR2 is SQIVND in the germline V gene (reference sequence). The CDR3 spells CASSIRDYNQPQHF.

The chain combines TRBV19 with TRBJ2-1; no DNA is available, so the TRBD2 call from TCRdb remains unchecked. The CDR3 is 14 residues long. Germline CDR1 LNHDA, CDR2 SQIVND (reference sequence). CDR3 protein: CASSSRTSGNEQFF.

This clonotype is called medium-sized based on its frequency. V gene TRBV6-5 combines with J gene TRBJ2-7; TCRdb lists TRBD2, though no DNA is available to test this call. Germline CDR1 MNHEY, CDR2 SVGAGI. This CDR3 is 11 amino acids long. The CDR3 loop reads CASRRAYEQYF.

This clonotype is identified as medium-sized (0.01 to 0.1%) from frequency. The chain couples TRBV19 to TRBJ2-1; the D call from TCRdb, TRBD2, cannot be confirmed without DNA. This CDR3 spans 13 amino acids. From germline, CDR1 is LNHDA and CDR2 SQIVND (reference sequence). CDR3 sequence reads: CASSLERTWEQFF. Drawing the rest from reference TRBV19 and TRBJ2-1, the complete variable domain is DGGITQSPKYLFRKEGQNVTLSCEQNLNHDAMYWYRQDPGQGLRLIYYSQIVNDFQKGDIAEGYSVSREKKESFPLTVTSAQKNPTAFYLCASSLERTWEQFFGPGTRLTVL.

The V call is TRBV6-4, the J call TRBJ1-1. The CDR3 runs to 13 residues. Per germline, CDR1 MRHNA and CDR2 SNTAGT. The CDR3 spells CASSRGGNTEAFF.

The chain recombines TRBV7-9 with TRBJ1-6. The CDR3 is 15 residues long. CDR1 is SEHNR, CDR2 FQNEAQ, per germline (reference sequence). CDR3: CASSLGSGYGSPLHF.

The CDR3: CASIAGDINEQFF. This chain connects TRBV7-9 to TRBJ2-1; TCRdb picks TRBD2, but there is no DNA to check that call. The CDR3 consists of 13 residues. CDR1 and CDR2 from the germline V gene are SEHNR and FQNEAQ (reference sequence).

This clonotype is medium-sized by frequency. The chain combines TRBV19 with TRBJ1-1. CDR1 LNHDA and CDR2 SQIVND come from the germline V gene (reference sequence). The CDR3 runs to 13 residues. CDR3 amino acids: CASSIQRDTEAFF.

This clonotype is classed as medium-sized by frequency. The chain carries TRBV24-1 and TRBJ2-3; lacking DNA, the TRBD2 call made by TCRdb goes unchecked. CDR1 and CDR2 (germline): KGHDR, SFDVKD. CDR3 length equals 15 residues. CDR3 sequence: CATSDSRSSGDTQYF.

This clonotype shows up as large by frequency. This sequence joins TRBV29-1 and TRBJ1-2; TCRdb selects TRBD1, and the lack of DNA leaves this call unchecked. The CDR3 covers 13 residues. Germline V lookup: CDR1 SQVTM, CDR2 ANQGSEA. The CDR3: CSVAGHSRNGYTF.

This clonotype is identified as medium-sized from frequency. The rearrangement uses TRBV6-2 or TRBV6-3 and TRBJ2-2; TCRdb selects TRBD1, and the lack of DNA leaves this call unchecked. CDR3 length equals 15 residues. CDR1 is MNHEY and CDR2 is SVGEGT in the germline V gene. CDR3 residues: CASSYQGSSTGELFF.

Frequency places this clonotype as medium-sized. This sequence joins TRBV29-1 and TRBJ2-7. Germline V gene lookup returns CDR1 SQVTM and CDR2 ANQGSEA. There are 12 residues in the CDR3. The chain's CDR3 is CSVCRRTHEQYF.

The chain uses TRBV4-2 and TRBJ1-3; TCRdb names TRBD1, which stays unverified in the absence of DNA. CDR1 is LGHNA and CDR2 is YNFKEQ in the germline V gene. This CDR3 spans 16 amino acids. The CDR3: CASSQDPRTGGNTIYF.

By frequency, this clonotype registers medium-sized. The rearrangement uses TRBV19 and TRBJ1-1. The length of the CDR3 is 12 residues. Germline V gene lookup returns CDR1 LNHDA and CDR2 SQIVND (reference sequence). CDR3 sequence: CASVDQNTEAFF. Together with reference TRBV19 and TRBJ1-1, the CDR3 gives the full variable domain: DGGITQSPKYLFRKEGQNVTLSCEQNLNHDAMYWYRQDPGQGLRLIYYSQIVNDFQKGDIAEGYSVSREKKESFPLTVTSAQKNPTAFYLCASVDQNTEAFFGQGTRLTVV.

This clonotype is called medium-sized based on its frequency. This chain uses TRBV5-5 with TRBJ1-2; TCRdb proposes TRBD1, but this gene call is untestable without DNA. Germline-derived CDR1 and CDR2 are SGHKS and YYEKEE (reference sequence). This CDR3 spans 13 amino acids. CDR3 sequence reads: CASSAGTGYGYTF.

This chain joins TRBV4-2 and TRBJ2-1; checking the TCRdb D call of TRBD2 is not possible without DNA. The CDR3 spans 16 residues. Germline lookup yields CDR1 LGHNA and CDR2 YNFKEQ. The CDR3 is CASSRGLAGYYNEQFF.

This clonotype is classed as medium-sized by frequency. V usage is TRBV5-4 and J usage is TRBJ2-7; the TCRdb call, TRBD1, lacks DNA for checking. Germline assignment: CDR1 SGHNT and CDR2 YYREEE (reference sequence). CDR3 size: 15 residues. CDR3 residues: CASSLGGQGIYEQYF.

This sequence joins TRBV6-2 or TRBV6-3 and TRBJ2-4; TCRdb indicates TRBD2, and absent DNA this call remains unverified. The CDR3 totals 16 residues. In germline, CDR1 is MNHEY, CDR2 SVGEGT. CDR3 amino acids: CASSYSSGTAKNIQYF.